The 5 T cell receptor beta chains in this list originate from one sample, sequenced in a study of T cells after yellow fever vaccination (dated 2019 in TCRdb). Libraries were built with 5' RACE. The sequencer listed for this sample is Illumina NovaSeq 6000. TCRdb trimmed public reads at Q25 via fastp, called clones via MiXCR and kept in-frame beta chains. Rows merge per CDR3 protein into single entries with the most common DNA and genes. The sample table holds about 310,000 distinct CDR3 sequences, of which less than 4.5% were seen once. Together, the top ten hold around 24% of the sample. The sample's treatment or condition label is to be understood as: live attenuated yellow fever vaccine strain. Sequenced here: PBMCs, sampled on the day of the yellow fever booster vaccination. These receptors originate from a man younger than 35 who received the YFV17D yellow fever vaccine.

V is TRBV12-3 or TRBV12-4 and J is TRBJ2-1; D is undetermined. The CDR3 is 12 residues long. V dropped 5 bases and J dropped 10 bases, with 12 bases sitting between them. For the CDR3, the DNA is TGTGCCAGCAGTGCCGCCCAAAGGGAGCAGTTCTTC. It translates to CASSAAQREQFF.

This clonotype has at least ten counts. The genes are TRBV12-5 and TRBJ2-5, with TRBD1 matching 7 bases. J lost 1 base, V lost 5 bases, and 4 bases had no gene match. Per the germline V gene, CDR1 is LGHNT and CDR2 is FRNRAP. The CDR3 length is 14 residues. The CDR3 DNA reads TGTGCTAGTGGTCCTAGGACAGGCCAAGAGACCCAGTACTTC. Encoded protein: CASGPRTGQETQYF.

The CDR3 DNA reads TGTGCCAGCAGCGAAGGGGGCGGAATCGTCCATGAGCAGTTCTTC. Protein sequence: CASSEGGGIVHEQFF. V gene TRBV14 combines with J gene TRBJ2-1; 7 bases are a match to TRBD1. CDR1 is SGHDN, CDR2 FVKESK, per germline. The CDR3 length is 15 residues. Losses at the gene ends were 5 bases for V and 8 bases for J; bases not matched to a gene: 12.

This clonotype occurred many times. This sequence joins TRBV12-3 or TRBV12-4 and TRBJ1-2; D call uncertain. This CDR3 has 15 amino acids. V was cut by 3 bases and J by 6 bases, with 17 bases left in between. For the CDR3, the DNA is TGTGCCAGCAGTTTGAGGAGGGCCCAGCACCATGGCTACACCTTC. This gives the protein CASSLRRAQHHGYTF.

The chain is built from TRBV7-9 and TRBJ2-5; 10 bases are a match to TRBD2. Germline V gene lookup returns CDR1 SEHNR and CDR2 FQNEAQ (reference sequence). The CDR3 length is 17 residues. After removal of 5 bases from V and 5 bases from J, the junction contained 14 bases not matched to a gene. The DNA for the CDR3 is TGTGCCAGCAGCACGCCGTATGTGCTAGCGGGGGTCGAGACCCAGTACTTC. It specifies CASSTPYVLAGVETQYF.